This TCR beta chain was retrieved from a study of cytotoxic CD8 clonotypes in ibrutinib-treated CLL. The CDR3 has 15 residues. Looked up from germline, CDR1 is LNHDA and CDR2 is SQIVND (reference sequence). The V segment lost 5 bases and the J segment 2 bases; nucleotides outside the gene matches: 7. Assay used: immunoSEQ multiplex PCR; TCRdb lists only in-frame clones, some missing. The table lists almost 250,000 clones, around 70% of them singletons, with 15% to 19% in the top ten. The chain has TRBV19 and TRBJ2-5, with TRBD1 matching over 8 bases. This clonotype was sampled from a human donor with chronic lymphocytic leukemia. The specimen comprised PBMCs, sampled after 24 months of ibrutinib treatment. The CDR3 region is CASSPNDRGQETQYF. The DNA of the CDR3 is TGTGCCAGTAGTCCGAATGACAGGGGACAAGAGACCCAGTACTTC.